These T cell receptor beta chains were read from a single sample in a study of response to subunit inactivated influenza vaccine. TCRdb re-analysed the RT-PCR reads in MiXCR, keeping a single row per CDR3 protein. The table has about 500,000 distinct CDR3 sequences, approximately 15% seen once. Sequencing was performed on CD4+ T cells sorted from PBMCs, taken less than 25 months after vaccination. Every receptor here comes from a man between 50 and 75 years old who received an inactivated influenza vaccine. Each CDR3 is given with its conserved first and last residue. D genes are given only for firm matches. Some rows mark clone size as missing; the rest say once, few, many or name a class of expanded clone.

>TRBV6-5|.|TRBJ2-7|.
CASSYSPGAVEQYF
TGTGCCAGCAGTTACTCCCCGGGGGCAGTTGAGCAGTACTTC
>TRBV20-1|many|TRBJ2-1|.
CSARDRGVFLHEQFF
TGCAGTGCTAGAGATCGCGGGGTATTTCTGCATGAGCAGTTCTTC
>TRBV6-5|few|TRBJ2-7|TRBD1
CASSSAGTGVREQYF
TGTGCCAGCAGTTCCGCCGGGACAGGGGTACGCGAGCAGTACTTC
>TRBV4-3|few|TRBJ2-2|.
CASSQEGHRGGELFF
TGCGCCAGCAGCCAAGAGGGCCACCGCGGAGGGGAGCTGTTTTTT
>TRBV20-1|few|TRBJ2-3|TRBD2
CSASPTSGGLATDTQYF
TGCAGTGCTAGTCCTACTAGCGGGGGCCTAGCCACAGATACGCAGTATTTT
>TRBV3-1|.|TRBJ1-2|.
CASSQVLLQATGYGYTF
TGTGCCAGCAGCCAAGTGTTACTCCAGGCGACAGGCTATGGCTACACCTTC
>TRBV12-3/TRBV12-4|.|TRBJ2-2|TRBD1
CASRRGLDTGELFF
TGTGCCAGCAGGAGGGGGCTGGACACCGGGGAGCTGTTTTTT
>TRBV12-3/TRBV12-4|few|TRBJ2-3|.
CASSSRGGSLMGTDTQYF
TGTGCCAGCAGTTCCCGGGGCGGCTCTTTGATGGGCACAGATACGCAGTATTTT
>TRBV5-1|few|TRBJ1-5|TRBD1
CASSWGTGSNQPQHF
TGCGCCAGCAGCTGGGGGACAGGCTCAAATCAGCCCCAGCATTTT
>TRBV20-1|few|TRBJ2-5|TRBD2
CSARGAGAIQETQYF
TGCAGTGCTAGGGGAGCGGGGGCGATCCAAGAGACCCAGTACTTC
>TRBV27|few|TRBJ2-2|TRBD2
CASSLRAGGSSGELFF
TGTGCCAGCAGCCTACGAGCGGGAGGTTCATCCGGGGAGCTGTTTTTT
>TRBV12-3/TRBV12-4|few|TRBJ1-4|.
CASRPSRPTNEKLFF
TGTGCCAGCAGACCTAGCCGACCGACTAATGAAAAACTGTTTTTT
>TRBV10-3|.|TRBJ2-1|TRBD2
CAISETSGSPRPIF
TGTGCCATCAGTGAGACTAGCGGTTCCCCCAGACCGATCTTC
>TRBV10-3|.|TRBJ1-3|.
CAIKGGNGNTIYF
TGTGCCATCAAGGGGGGCAATGGAAACACCATATATTTT
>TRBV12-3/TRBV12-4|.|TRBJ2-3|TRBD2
CASSFSGGSYTQYF
TGTGCCAGCAGTTTTTCGGGGGGGTCTTATACGCAGTATTTT
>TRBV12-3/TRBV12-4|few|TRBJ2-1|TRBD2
CASSSSGGHYNEQFF
TGTGCCAGCAGTTCTAGCGGGGGGCACTACAATGAGCAGTTCTTC
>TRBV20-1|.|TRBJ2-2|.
CSARAIPGELFF
TGCAGTGCTAGAGCGATACCCGGGGAGCTGTTTTTT
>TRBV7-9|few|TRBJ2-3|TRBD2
CASSLAGTTTDTQYF
TGTGCCAGCAGCTTAGCAGGGACTACCACAGATACGCAGTATTTT
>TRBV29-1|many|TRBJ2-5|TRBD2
CSALLAGGRQETQYF
TGCAGCGCCCTGCTAGCGGGAGGGAGACAAGAGACCCAGTACTTC
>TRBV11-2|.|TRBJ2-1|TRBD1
CASSRGTGYAPRAFF
TGTGCCAGCAGCCGGGGGACAGGATATGCCCCCCGGGCGTTCTTC
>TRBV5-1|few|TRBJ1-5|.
CASSLGWTHQEPQHF
TGCGCCAGCAGCTTGGGGTGGACCCATCAGGAGCCCCAGCATTTT
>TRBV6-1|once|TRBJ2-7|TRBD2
CASRRGVGSYEQYF
TGTGCCAGCAGGCGGGGGGTCGGGTCCTACGAGCAGTACTTC
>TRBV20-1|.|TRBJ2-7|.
CSARDLFRPGHSAYEQYF
TGCAGTGCTAGAGATCTCTTCCGCCCGGGACACTCAGCCTACGAGCAGTACTTC
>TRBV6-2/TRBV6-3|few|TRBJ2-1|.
CATTGYNEQFF
TGTGCGACGACGGGATACAATGAGCAGTTCTTC
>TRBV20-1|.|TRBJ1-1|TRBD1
CSARPADRGSLNTEAFF
TGCAGTGCTAGACCCGCGGACAGGGGGTCCTTGAACACTGAAGCTTTCTTT
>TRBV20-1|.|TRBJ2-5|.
CSAVMDTQYF
TGCAGTGCTGTCATGGATACCCAGTACTTC
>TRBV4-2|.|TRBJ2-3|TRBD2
CASSQFGAAGVDTQYF
TGTGCCAGCAGCCAGTTTGGAGCAGCGGGAGTCGATACGCAGTATTTT
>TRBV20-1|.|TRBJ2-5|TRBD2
CSARGLAGGQETQYF
TGCAGTGCTAGGGGACTAGCGGGGGGGCAAGAGACCCAGTACTTC
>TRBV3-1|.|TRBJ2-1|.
CASSQAGWNEQFF
TGTGCCAGCAGCCAAGCGGGTTGGAATGAGCAGTTCTTC
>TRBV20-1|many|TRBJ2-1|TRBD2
CSASPTTGLAGENEQFF
TGCAGTGCTTCGCCAACCACGGGACTAGCGGGAGAGAATGAGCAGTTCTTC
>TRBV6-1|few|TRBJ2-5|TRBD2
CASRGGGATETQYF
TGTGCCAGCAGAGGCGGGGGGGCGACAGAGACCCAGTACTTC
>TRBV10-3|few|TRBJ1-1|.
CAISGSRAGNTEAFF
TGTGCCATCAGTGGATCACGGGCGGGGAACACTGAAGCTTTCTTT
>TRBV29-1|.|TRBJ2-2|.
CSARQVRATGELFF
TGCAGCGCCAGACAGGTTAGGGCTACCGGGGAGCTGTTTTTT
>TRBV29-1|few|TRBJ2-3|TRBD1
CSVEPWGRGRLDTQYF
TGCAGCGTTGAACCGTGGGGCAGGGGGCGTTTGGATACGCAGTATTTT
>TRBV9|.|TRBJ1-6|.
CASSVAASRSPLHF
TGTGCCAGCAGCGTAGCAGCGAGCCGTTCACCCCTCCACTTT
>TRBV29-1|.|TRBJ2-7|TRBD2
CSVAKGLANPYEQYF
TGCAGCGTTGCAAAAGGACTAGCGAACCCCTACGAGCAGTACTTC
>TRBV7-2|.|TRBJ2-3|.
CASSLKTGGRTDTQYF
TGTGCCAGCAGCTTAAAGACAGGAGGGCGCACAGATACGCAGTATTTT
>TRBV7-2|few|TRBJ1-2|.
CASSLAPGYGYTF
TGTGCCAGCAGCTTAGCGCCAGGGTATGGCTACACCTTC
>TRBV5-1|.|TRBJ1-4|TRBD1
CASSRRDRDEKLFF
TGCGCCAGCAGCCGCCGGGACAGGGACGAAAAACTGTTTTTT
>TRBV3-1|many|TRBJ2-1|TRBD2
CASSQTSGANNEQFF
TGTGCCAGCAGCCAGACTAGCGGGGCAAACAATGAGCAGTTCTTC
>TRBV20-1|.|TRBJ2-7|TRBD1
CSAGDSRYEQYF
TGCAGTGCCGGGGACAGTAGATACGAGCAGTACTTC